This T cell receptor (beta chain) originates from a study of T cell repertoires in cytomegalovirus infection. TCRdb called the reads again in MiXCR, with one record for every CDR3 protein. The table has approximately 990,000 distinct CDR3 sequences, approximately 31% seen once. Germline assignment: CDR1 ENHRY and CDR2 SYGVKD. The CDR3 is 15 amino acids. Germline trimming cut 0 bases from V and 9 bases from J; bases unmatched to any gene: 3. Of note for this clonotype: Its antigen remains unknown.

The chain uses TRBV10-3 and TRBJ2-1, with 12 bases lining up with TRBD1. Sequencing was performed on cultured CD8+ T cells from PBMCs, taken from culture after CMV antigen stimulation. This receptor was identified in a human donor in good health (CMV status not recorded). Some clones in this sample may be carry-over from other donors' samples. Written as DNA, the CDR3 is TGTGCCATCAGTGAGTCGGGACAGGGGGCAAGTGAGCAGTTCTTC. This gives the protein CAISESGQGASEQFF.